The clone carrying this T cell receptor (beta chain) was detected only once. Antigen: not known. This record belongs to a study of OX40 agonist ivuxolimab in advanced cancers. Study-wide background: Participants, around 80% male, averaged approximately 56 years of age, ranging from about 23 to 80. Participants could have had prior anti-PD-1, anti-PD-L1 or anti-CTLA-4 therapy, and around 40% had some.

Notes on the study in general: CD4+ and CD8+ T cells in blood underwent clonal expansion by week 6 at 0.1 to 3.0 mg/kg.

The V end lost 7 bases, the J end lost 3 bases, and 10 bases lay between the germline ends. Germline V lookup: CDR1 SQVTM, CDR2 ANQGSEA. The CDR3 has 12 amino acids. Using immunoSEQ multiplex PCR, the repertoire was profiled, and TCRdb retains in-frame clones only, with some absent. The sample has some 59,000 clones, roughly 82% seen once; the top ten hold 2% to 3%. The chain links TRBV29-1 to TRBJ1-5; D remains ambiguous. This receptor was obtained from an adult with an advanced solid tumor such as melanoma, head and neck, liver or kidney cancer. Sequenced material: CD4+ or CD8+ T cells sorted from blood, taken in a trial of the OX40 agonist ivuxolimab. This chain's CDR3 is CSAGSLNQPQHF. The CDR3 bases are TGCAGCGCAGGATCCCTCAATCAGCCCCAGCATTTT.